Following are 30 T cell receptor beta chains from one sample sequenced in a study of T cell responses to AZD1222 COVID-19 vaccine. Profiling relied on immunoSEQ multiplex PCR, and the TCRdb table lists in-frame clones only, not all of them. Of about 130,000 clones in the sample, around nine tenths were seen once. The specimen comprised peripheral blood, sampled on day 0 of AZD1222 vaccination. These receptors were taken from an adult in good health.

The CDR3 sequence: CASSAGGDYGYTF. The DNA of the CDR3 is TGTGCCAGCTCAGCGGGAGGCGACTATGGCTACACCTTC. The rearrangement links TRBV18 to TRBJ1-2; D gene uncertain. The germline gives CDR1 KGHSH, CDR2 LQKENI. The V end lost 5 bases, the J end lost 3 bases, and 10 bases lay between the germline ends. There are 13 residues in the CDR3.

CDR3 in DNA: TGTGCCAGCAGCCCGGGACAGCTGATCTCTGGGGCCAACGTCCTGACTTTC. This encodes CASSPGQLISGANVLTF. This rearrangement joins TRBV5-4 to TRBJ2-6, with 7 bases aligning to TRBD1. V trimming: 4 bases; J trimming: 0 bases; junction bases outside the gene matches: 7. This CDR3 comprises 17 residues. The germline CDR1 and CDR2 sequences are SGHNT and YYREEE (reference sequence).

V is TRBV18 and J is TRBJ1-2, with 9 bases that match TRBD1. The CDR3 contains 15 residues. Germline lookup yields CDR1 KGHSH and CDR2 LQKENI. With V trimmed by 5 bases and J by 4 bases, 8 bases remained unmatched. CDR3 sequence: CASSFGTGPSYGYTF. CDR3 nucleotides: TGTGCCAGCTCATTCGGGACAGGGCCCTCCTATGGCTACACCTTC.

V is TRBV25-1 and J is TRBJ1-6; D is possibly TRBD1 (5 bases). V was cut by 9 bases and J by 7 bases, with 19 bases left in between. Germline lookup yields CDR1 MGHDK and CDR2 SYGVNS. CDR3 length: 15 amino acids. CDR3: CASRNLGHPNSPLHF. The DNA for the CDR3 is TGTGCCAGTAGAAACCTGGGGCACCCGAATTCACCCCTCCACTTT.

The J gene is TRBJ2-1, the V gene TRBV5-4; TRBD2 agrees at 8 bases. CDR3 length: 16 residues. Germline V CDR1 and CDR2: SGHNT, YYREEE (reference sequence). V lost 4 bases and J lost 2; bases outside the gene matches: 8. DNA of the CDR3: TGTGCCAGCAGCAAAACCGGGACTAGGGCCTACAATGAGCAGTTCTTC. Translated, it gives CASSKTGTRAYNEQFF.

This clone was observed once. This sequence joins TRBV6-5 and TRBJ1-2; 8 bases line up with TRBD1. Per germline, CDR1 MNHEY and CDR2 SVGAGI. This CDR3 is 13 amino acids long. V shed 5 bases and J 4 bases; nucleotides not matched to a gene: 3. The CDR3 loop reads CASSRQGIYGYTF. Written as DNA, the CDR3 is TGTGCCAGCAGTCGACAGGGGATCTATGGCTACACCTTC.

The chain carries TRBV27 and TRBJ2-3; D call uncertain. The V end was cut by 4 bases, the J end by 4 bases, with 21 bases between. The germline gives CDR1 MNHEY, CDR2 SMNVEV (reference sequence). The CDR3 consists of 17 residues. As DNA, the CDR3 is TGTGCCAGCAGTTCCCTCGGGTTTTCTGAGAGACCAGATACGCAGTATTTT. As protein: CASSSLGFSERPDTQYF.

The J gene is TRBJ1-2, the V gene TRBV7-9, with D tentatively TRBD1 (5 bases). The CDR3 covers 13 residues. CDR1 and CDR2 from the germline V gene are SEHNR and FQNEAQ (reference sequence). The V gene lost 4 bases and the J gene lost 3 bases, with 9 bases spanning the gap. CDR3 bases: TGTGCCAGCAGCTCATTACAGGACTATGGCTACACCTTC. Translated, it gives CASSSLQDYGYTF.

This chain joins TRBV29-1 and TRBJ2-5; TRBD2 might be the D (5 bases). The germline V and J ends were trimmed by 1 base and 4 bases, with 10 bases remaining between them. CDR1 and CDR2 (germline): SQVTM, ANQGSEA. This CDR3 has 13 residues. The chain's CDR3 is CSVEAGVGETQYF. The CDR3 nucleotides are TGCAGCGTTGAAGCCGGGGTCGGAGAGACCCAGTACTTC.

The rearrangement links TRBV28 to TRBJ2-7, with 8 bases lining up with TRBD2. The length of the CDR3 is 15 residues. Germline lookup yields CDR1 MDHEN and CDR2 SYDVKM. J lost 2 bases, V lost 8 bases, and 11 bases had no gene match. The CDR3 here is CASYSGSVGTYEQYF. CDR3 sequence (DNA): TGTGCCAGCTACAGCGGGAGTGTTGGCACCTACGAGCAGTACTTC.

The genes are TRBV28 and TRBJ2-1; 10 bases line up with TRBD2. J gave up 6 bases and V 6 bases, and 5 bases lay outside the gene matches. The CDR3 runs 14 residues. Germline CDR1 MDHEN, CDR2 SYDVKM. CDR3 amino acids: CASSLSGRRNEQFF. CDR3 sequence (DNA): TGTGCCAGCAGCCTTAGCGGGAGGCGCAATGAGCAGTTCTTC. Full variable domain (outside the CDR3, taken from reference TRBV28 and TRBJ2-1): DVKVTQSSRYLVKRTGEKVFLECVQDMDHENMFWYRQDPGLGLRLIYFSYDVKMKEKGDIPEGYSVSREKKERFSLILESASTNQTSMYLCASSLSGRRNEQFFGPGTRLTVL.

The chain employs TRBV7-2 and TRBJ2-7; 9 bases are shared with TRBD2. The length of the CDR3 is 16 residues. The trim removed 1 base at V and 2 bases at J, leaving 6 bases unmatched. CDR1 and CDR2 (germline): SGHTA, FQGNSA. CDR3 residues: CASSLEARGGPYEQYF. Here the CDR3 DNA reads TGTGCCAGCAGCTTAGAGGCGCGGGGGGGCCCCTACGAGCAGTACTTC. Full variable domain (remainder filled in from reference TRBV7-2 and TRBJ2-7): GAGVSQSPSNKVTEKGKDVELRCDPISGHTALYWYRQSLGQGLEFLIYFQGNSAPDKSGLPSDRFSAERTGGSVSTLTIQRTQQEDSAVYLCASSLEARGGPYEQYFGPGTRLTVT.

J is TRBJ1-1 and V is TRBV7-2; perhaps TRBD1 as D (5 bases). This CDR3 is 15 amino acids long. The germline gives CDR1 SGHTA, CDR2 FQGNSA. The ends were cut back, 3 bases at V and 4 bases at J, with 15 bases in the middle. CDR3 protein: CASSLVGGLGTEAFF. CDR3 nucleotides: TGTGCCAGCAGCTTGGTGGGGGGGTTGGGCACTGAAGCTTTCTTT.

The genes are TRBV2 and TRBJ1-6; TRBD1 might be the D (5 bases). The CDR3 spans 14 residues. Trimming shortened V by 3 bases and J by 6 bases, and 9 bases separated the two germline ends. Looked up from germline, CDR1 is SNHLY and CDR2 is FYNNEI. CDR3 nucleotides: TGTGCCAGCAGTGACCGGACACTTAATTCACCCCTCCACTTT. It is translated as CASSDRTLNSPLHF.

The V and J genes are TRBV18 and TRBJ1-5; TRBD1 aligns across 9 bases. The CDR3 loop spans 16 amino acids. Looked up from germline, CDR1 is KGHSH and CDR2 is LQKENI. The junction had 9 bases not matched to a gene; V was cut back by 4 bases and J by 5 bases. The DNA of the CDR3 is TGTGCCAGCTCACTTACCGGGACAGGGAAGGATCAGCCCCAGCATTTT. Residues: CASSLTGTGKDQPQHF. The full variable domain, in which reference TRBV18 and TRBJ1-5 provide the parts outside the CDR3, is NAGVMQNPRHLVRRRGQEARLRCSPMKGHSHVYWYRQLPEEGLKFMVYLQKENIIDESGMPKERFSAEFPKEGPSILRIQQVVRGDSAAYFCASSLTGTGKDQPQHFGDGTRLSIL.

As concerns this clone: Other DNA sequences from this sample encode an identical CDR3 as well. The chain uses TRBV19 and TRBJ2-7, with TRBD1 matching 9 bases. The CDR3 length is 14 residues. The germline V gene encodes CDR1 LNHDA and CDR2 SQIVND (reference sequence). The V segment lost 3 bases and the J segment 2 bases; nucleotides outside the gene matches: 2. CDR3 residues: CASSIGTGTYEQYF. CDR3 DNA: TGTGCCAGTAGTATTGGGACAGGGACCTACGAGCAGTACTTC.

The chain combines TRBV3-1 (or the pseudogene TRBV3-2) with TRBJ1-4, with D possibly matching TRBD1 (5 bases). Looked up from germline, CDR1 is LGHDT and CDR2 is YNNKEL (reference sequence). The CDR3 is made up of 14 amino acids. V was shortened by 1 base and J by 6 bases, with 9 bases between the two germline ends. The CDR3 coding sequence is TGTGCCAGCAGCCAAGGTCAGGGACATGAAAAACTGTTTTTT. Translated: CASSQGQGHEKLFF.

This clone was counted once. The chain links TRBV6-1 to TRBJ1-5; 9 bases are shared with TRBD1. The J segment lost 7 bases and the V segment lost 3 bases, leaving 7 bases of the junction unmatched. The germline CDR1 and CDR2 sequences are MNHNS and SASEGT. This CDR3 is built from 15 residues. CDR3 region: CASSDVGQGGQPQHF. CDR3 DNA sequence: TGTGCCAGCAGTGACGTGGGACAGGGTGGACAGCCCCAGCATTTT.

The chain is built from TRBV5-4 and TRBJ1-2; unclear D gene. The CDR3 is 14 amino acids. Germline CDR1 reads SGHNT; CDR2 reads YYREEE (reference sequence). V was shortened by 4 bases and J by 3 bases, with 13 bases between the two germline ends. The CDR3 reads CASSPQMEYYGYTF. As DNA, the CDR3 is TGTGCCAGCAGCCCTCAGATGGAGTACTATGGCTACACCTTC.

V is TRBV10-3 and J is TRBJ1-6; D gene unclear. V gave up 4 bases and J gave up 0 bases, with 7 bases separating them. The CDR3 sequence is 15 residues long. Germline values: CDR1 ENHRY, CDR2 SYGVKD. As DNA, the CDR3 is TGTGCCATCAGTGGGCAGAGCTCCTATAATTCACCCCTCCACTTT. Protein sequence: CAISGQSSYNSPLHF.

This sequence joins TRBV7-9 and TRBJ1-6; D may be TRBD1 (6 bases). The CDR3 has 18 amino acids. CDR1 and CDR2 from the germline V gene are SEHNR and FQNEAQ (reference sequence). V was pared by 1 base and J by 0 bases, with 13 bases between. The CDR3 coding sequence is TGTGCCAGCAGCTTAGTGGCGGGGGCCAGCTCCTATAATTCACCCCTCCACTTT. It is translated as CASSLVAGASSYNSPLHF.

The genes are TRBV6-8 and TRBJ2-7; D may be TRBD1 (6 bases). Germline V CDR1 and CDR2: MNHGY, SAAAGT. This CDR3 is built from 13 residues. V lost 7 bases to trimming and J lost 6 bases, with 16 bases between them. Here the CDR3 reads CASTRTQGREQYF. In DNA, the CDR3 is TGTGCCAGCACCCGAACCCAGGGGCGCGAGCAGTACTTC.

This chain joins TRBV7-2 and TRBJ2-5; 9 positions agree with TRBD1. This CDR3 region has 14 residues. With V trimmed by 4 bases and J by 4 bases, 4 bases remained unmatched. The germline CDR1 and CDR2 sequences are SGHTA and FQGNSA. The CDR3 reads CASSSWTGAETQYF. CDR3 DNA sequence: TGTGCCAGCAGCTCTTGGACAGGGGCAGAGACCCAGTACTTC.

The chain links TRBV19 to TRBJ1-1; D gene ambiguous. Germline values: CDR1 LNHDA, CDR2 SQIVND (reference sequence). V lost 5 bases and J 0 bases, leaving 7 bases between the germline ends. The CDR3 consists of 13 residues. The CDR3 DNA reads as TGTGCCAGTAGTCCTATCCTGAACACTGAAGCTTTCTTT. Protein: CASSPILNTEAFF.

V gene TRBV20-1 combines with J gene TRBJ1-4; no clear D gene. The germline V gene encodes CDR1 DFQATT and CDR2 SNEGSKA (reference sequence). Trimming took 5 bases from V and 7 from J, leaving 8 bases between them. The CDR3 has 11 amino acids. CDR3 sequence: CSASSGEKLFF. Here the CDR3 DNA reads TGCAGTGCTTCCAGTGGTGAAAAACTGTTTTTT.

The chain combines TRBV2 with TRBJ1-1; 8 nucleotides agree with TRBD1. The CDR3 loop spans 14 amino acids. Germline values: CDR1 SNHLY, CDR2 FYNNEI. V trimming: 8 bases; J trimming: 1 base; junction bases outside the gene matches: 6. The CDR3 loop reads CASVAGTGNTEAFF. CDR3 DNA sequence: TGTGCCAGCGTTGCCGGGACAGGGAACACTGAAGCTTTCTTT.

This chain links TRBV24-1 with TRBJ2-3; no firm D call. The length of the CDR3 is 15 residues. Trimming shortened V by 7 bases and J by 4 bases, and 17 bases separated the two germline ends. The germline V gene has CDR1 KGHDR and CDR2 SFDVKD. The CDR3 DNA sequence: TGTGCCACCAGCGGGCCAGGCACAGTTCCAGATACGCAGTATTTT. It codes for CATSGPGTVPDTQYF.

The V gene is TRBV19, the J gene TRBJ1-3, with D unresolved. Trimming cost V 5 bases and J 7 bases, with 3 bases left between them. The CDR3 runs to 10 residues. The germline CDR1 and CDR2 sequences are LNHDA and SQIVND (reference sequence). Here the CDR3 reads CASSRNTIYF. CDR3 DNA: TGTGCCAGTAGTCGGAACACCATATATTTT.

The V and J genes are TRBV4-3 and TRBJ2-6, with 8 positions matching TRBD1. After removal of 5 bases from V and 0 bases from J, the junction contained 9 bases not matched to a gene. The CDR3 contains 18 residues. Looked up from germline, CDR1 is LGHNA and CDR2 is YSLEER. As DNA, the CDR3 is TGCGCCAGCAGCGAGCATGGGCAGGGGGCCTCTGGGGCCAACGTCCTGACTTTC. Protein product: CASSEHGQGASGANVLTF.

In DNA, the CDR3 is TGTGCCAGCAGCTTATCCGGGACAGCCAACACCGGGGAGCTGTTTTTT. It yields the protein CASSLSGTANTGELFF. This chain joins TRBV11-3 and TRBJ2-2; 7 bases map to TRBD1. Per germline, CDR1 SGHNT and CDR2 YENEEA. J lost 2 bases, V lost 2 bases, and 5 bases had no gene match. CDR3 size: 16 residues.